This T cell receptor (beta chain) was retrieved from a study of cytomegalovirus exposure and HLA in healthy donors. V lost 8 bases, J lost 7 bases, and 12 bases stayed unmatched. Germline values: CDR1 SNHLY, CDR2 FYNNEI. The CDR3 runs to 14 residues. The primer mix had 60 Vbeta and 13 Jbeta primers. Sequenced by immunoSEQ multiplex PCR; TCRdb stores in-frame clones only, minus some. The sample records roughly 200,000 clones, over 75% being singletons. The chain joins TRBV2 to TRBJ2-7, with 9 bases lining up with TRBD1. The TCR was taken from a woman in her fifties or sixties in good health and CMV-seronegative. The sequenced material came from PBMCs. CDR3 amino acids: CASFLLQGAVEQYF. CDR3 bases: TGTGCCAGCTTCCTTCTACAGGGGGCGGTGGAGCAGTACTTC.